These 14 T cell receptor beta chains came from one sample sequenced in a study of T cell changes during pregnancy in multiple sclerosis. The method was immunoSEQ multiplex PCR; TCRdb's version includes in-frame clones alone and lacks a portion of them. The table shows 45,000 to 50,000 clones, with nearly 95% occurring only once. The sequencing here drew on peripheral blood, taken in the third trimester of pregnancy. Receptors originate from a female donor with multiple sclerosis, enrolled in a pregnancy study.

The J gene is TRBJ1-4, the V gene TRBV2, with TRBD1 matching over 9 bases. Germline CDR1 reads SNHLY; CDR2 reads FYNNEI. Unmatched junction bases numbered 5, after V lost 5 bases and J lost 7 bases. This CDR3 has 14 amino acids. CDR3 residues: CASSIRDRVEKLFF. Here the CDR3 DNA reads TGTGCCAGCAGTATCCGGGACAGGGTTGAAAAACTGTTTTTT.

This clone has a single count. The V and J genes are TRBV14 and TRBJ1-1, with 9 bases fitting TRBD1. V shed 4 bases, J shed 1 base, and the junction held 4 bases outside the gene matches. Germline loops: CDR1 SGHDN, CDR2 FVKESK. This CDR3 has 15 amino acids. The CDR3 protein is CASSLRTGANTEAFF. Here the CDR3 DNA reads TGTGCCAGCAGCCTCAGGACAGGGGCGAACACTGAAGCTTTCTTT. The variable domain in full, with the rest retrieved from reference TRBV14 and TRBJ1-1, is EAGVTQFPSHSVIEKGQTVTLRCDPISGHDNLYWYRRVMGKEIKFLLHFVKESKQDESGMPNNRFLAERTGGTYSTLKVQPAELEDSGVYFCASSLRTGANTEAFFGQGTRLTVV.

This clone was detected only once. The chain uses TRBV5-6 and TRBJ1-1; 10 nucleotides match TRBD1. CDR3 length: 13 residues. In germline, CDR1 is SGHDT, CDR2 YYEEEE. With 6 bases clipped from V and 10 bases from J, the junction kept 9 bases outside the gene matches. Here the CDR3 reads CASNLRQGAAAFF. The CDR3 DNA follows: TGTGCCAGCAACCTTCGACAGGGGGCCGCAGCTTTCTTT.

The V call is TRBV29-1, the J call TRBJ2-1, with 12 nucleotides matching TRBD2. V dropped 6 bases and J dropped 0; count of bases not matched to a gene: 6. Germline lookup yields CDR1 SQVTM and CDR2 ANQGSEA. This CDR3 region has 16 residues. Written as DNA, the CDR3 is TGCAGCGTGGCGGGACTAGCGGGCTTCTCCTACAATGAGCAGTTCTTC. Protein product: CSVAGLAGFSYNEQFF.

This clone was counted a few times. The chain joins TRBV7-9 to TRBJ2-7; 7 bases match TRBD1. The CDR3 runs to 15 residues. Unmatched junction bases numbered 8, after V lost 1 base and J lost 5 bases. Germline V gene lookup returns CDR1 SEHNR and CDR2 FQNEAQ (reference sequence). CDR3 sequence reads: CASSLDDRALDEQYF. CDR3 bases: TGTGCCAGCAGCTTAGACGACAGGGCCCTCGACGAGCAGTACTTC.

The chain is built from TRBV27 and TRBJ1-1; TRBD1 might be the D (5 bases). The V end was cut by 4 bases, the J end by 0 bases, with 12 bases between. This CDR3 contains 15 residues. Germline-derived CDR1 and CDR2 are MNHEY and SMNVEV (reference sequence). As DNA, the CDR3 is TGTGCCAGCAGTTCGGGGGGAATTATGAACACTGAAGCTTTCTTT. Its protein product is CASSSGGIMNTEAFF.

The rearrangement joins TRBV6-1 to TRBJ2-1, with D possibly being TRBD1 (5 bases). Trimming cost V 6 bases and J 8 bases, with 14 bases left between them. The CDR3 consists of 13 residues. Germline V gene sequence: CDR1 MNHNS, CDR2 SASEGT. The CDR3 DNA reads TGTGCCAGCAGCCTTGAAAGGGGCCATGAGCAGTTCTTC. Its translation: CASSLERGHEQFF.

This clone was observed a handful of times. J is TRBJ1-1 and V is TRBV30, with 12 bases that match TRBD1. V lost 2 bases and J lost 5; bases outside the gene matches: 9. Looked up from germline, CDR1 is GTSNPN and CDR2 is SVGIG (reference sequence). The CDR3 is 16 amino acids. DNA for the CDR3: TGTGCCTGGAGTATACCGGGACAGGGGGCAGGAACTGAAGCTTTCTTT. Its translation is CAWSIPGQGAGTEAFF.

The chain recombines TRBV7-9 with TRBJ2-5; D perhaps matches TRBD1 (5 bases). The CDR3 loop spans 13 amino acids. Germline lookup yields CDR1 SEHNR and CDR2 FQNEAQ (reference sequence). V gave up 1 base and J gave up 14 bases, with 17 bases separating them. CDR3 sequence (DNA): TGTGCCAGCAGCTTAGGGGGCGTAGGGGCCTTTTACTTC. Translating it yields CASSLGGVGAFYF.

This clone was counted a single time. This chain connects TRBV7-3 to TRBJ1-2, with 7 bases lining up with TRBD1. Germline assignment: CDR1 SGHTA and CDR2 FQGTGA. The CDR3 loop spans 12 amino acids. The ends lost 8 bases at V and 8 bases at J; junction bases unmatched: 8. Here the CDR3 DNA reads TGTGCCAGCGGCAACAGGGGCGGCGGCTACACCTTC. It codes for CASGNRGGGYTF. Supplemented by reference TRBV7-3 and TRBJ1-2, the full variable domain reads GAGVSQTPSNKVTEKGKYVELRCDPISGHTALYWYRQSLGQGPEFLIYFQGTGAADDSGLPNDRFFAVRPEGSVSTLKIQRTERGDSAVYLCASGNRGGGYTFGSGTRLTVV.

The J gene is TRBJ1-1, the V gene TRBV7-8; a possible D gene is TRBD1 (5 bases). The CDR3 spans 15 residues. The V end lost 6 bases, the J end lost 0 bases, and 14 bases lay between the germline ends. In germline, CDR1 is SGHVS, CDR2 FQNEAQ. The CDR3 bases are TGTGCCAGCAGACTTACCGGGACTGTGAACACTGAAGCTTTCTTT. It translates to CASRLTGTVNTEAFF.

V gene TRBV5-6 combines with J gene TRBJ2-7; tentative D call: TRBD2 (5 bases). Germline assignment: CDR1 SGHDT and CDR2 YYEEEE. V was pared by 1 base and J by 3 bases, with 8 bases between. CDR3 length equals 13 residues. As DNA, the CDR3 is TGTGCCAGCAGCTTGCTACTAGACTACGAGCAGTACTTC. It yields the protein CASSLLLDYEQYF.

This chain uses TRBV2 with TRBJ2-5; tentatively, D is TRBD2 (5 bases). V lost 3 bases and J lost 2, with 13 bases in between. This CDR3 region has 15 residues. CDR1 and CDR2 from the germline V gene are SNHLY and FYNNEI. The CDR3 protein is CASSEFTRLQETQYF. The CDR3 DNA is TGTGCCAGCAGTGAGTTTACCAGACTACAAGAGACCCAGTACTTC.

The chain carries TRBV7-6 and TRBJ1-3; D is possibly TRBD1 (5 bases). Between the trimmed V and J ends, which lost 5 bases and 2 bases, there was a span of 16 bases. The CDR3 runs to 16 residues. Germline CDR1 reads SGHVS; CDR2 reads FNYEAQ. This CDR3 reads CASSAQGGTAGNTIYF. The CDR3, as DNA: TGTGCCAGCAGCGCCCAGGGAGGGACCGCTGGAAACACCATATATTTT.